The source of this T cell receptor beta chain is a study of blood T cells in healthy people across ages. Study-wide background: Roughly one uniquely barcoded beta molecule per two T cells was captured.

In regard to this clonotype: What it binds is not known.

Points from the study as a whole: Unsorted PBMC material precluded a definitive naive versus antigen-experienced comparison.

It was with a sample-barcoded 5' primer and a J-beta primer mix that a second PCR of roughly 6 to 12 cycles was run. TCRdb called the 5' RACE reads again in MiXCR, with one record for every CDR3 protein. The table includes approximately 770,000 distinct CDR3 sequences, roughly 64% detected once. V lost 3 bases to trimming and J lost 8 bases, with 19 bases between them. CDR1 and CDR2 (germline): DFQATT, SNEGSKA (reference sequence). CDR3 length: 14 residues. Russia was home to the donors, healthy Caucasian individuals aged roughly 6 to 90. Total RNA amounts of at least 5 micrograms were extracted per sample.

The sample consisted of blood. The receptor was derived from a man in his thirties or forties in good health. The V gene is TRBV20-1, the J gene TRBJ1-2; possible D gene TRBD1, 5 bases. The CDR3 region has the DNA TGCAGTGCTAGGGGCTATAGGACAATGGAAGGCTACACCTTC. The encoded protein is CSARGYRTMEGYTF.